The source of this T cell receptor (beta chain) is a study of cytotoxic CD8 clonotypes in ibrutinib-treated CLL. The wider study: The cohort had around 11 relapsed/refractory and over 14 treatment-naive patients, 17 IGHV unmutated.

Deep sequencing aimed at 1 in 200,000 to 1 in 1 million T cells' resolution. Produced via immunoSEQ multiplex PCR; TCRdb's table is partial and in-frame only. The sample yields 75,000 to 90,000 clones, around four fifths seen once. This clone was seen only a few times. The CDR3 consists of 13 residues. Germline V gene sequence: CDR1 MGHDK, CDR2 SYGVNS. Trimming took 3 bases from V and 4 from J, leaving 9 bases between them. The clonotype comes from a human donor with chronic lymphocytic leukemia. V and J are TRBV25-1 and TRBJ2-5; D may be TRBD2 (6 bases). The sample consisted of PBMCs, taken after 24 months of ibrutinib treatment. The CDR3 DNA reads as TGTGCCAGCAGTGAGTCCGGGAGAGAGACCCAGTACTTC. Amino acids: CASSESGRETQYF. The variable domain in full, with the rest retrieved from reference TRBV25-1 and TRBJ2-5, is EADIYQTPRYLVIGTGKKITLECSQTMGHDKMYWYQQDPGMELHLIHYSYGVNSTEKGDLSSESTVSRIRTEHFPLTLESARPSHTSQYLCASSESGRETQYFGPGTRLLVL.